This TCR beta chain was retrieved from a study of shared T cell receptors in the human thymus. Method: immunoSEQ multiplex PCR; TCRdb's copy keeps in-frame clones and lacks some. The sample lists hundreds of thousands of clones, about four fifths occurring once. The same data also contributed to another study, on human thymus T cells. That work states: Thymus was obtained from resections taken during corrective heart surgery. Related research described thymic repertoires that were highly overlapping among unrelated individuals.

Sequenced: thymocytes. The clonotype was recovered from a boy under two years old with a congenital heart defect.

The CDR3 sequence: CASSLDRSYNEQFF. The CDR3 nucleotides read TGCGCCAGCAGCTTGGACAGATCCTACAATGAGCAGTTCTTC. The chain links TRBV5-1 to TRBJ2-1; D not certain. Looked up from germline, CDR1 is SGHRS and CDR2 is YFSETQ. Trimming cost V 0 bases and J 1 base, with 5 bases left between them. The CDR3 runs to 14 residues.